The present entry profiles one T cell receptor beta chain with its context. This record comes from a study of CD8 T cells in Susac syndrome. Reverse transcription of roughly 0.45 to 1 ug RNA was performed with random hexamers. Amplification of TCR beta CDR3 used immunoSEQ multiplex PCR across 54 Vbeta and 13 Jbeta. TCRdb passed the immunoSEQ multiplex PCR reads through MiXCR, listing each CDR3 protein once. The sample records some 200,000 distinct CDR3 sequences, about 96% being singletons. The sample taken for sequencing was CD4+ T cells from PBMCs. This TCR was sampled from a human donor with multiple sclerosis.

CDR3 nucleotides: TGCGCCAGCAGCCTAAAACCGGGGCCAGACACTGAAGCTTTCTTT. Amino acid sequence: CASSLKPGPDTEAFF. This sequence joins TRBV5-1 and TRBJ1-1, with a possible D match to TRBD1 (5 bases). Looked up from germline, CDR1 is SGHRS and CDR2 is YFSETQ. V was trimmed by 4 bases and J by 3 bases, leaving 16 bases between them. The CDR3 has 15 amino acids.